The 17 T cell receptor beta chains reported below all come from one sample, sequenced in a study of blood T cell repertoires in COVID-19. Clones were sequenced by immunoSEQ multiplex PCR, and TCRdb holds only the in-frame ones, with some missing. The sample consists of 25,000 to 35,000 clones, approximately 88% of them appearing once. The sample consisted of peripheral blood. All receptors come from a middle-aged woman with active or convalescent COVID-19.

The V call is TRBV6-6, the J call TRBJ1-4, with D hard to call. Germline assignment: CDR1 MNHNY and CDR2 SVGAGI (reference sequence). The CDR3 extends over 15 amino acids. Trimming removed 0 bases from V and 5 bases from J, with 10 bases in between. The CDR3 sequence is CASSYSERSNEKLFF. CDR3 coding DNA: TGTGCCAGCAGTTACTCTGAGAGGTCCAATGAAAAACTGTTTTTT.

This clone was observed a handful of times. This sequence joins TRBV14 and TRBJ2-7; possible D gene TRBD2, 6 bases. Germline V gene sequence: CDR1 SGHDN, CDR2 FVKESK. Trimming stripped 1 base from V and 5 bases from J, with 12 bases between. CDR3 length equals 14 residues. The CDR3 nucleotides are TGTGCCAGCAGCCAAGCGACGGGGGTCAACGAGCAGTACTTC. The encoded protein is CASSQATGVNEQYF.

The chain links TRBV2 to TRBJ2-3; the match to TRBD2 covers 13 bases. Per the germline V gene, CDR1 is SNHLY and CDR2 is FYNNEI. The V gene end was trimmed by 6 bases and the J gene end by 4 bases; junction bases not matched to a gene: 4. The CDR3 has 15 residues. The CDR3 is CASRVGLAGADTQYF. CDR3 nucleotides: TGTGCCAGCAGGGTAGGACTAGCGGGGGCAGATACGCAGTATTTT.

The chain links TRBV2 to TRBJ1-3; TRBD1 matches at 9 bases. CDR1 SNHLY and CDR2 FYNNEI come from the germline V gene. The CDR3 has 16 residues. Trimming at V came to 7 bases and at J to 0 bases, leaving 7 bases not matched to a gene. DNA for the CDR3: TGTGCCAGCACCCCGGACAGGGGCCACTCTGGAAACACCATATATTTT. Its protein product is CASTPDRGHSGNTIYF.

The chain employs TRBV4-1 and TRBJ2-5, with D possibly being TRBD2 (5 bases). Germline V lookup: CDR1 MGHRA, CDR2 YSYEKL. The CDR3 is made up of 16 amino acids. V shed 0 bases and J shed 5 bases, with 16 bases lying between them. The CDR3 here is CASSQEEVKKRETQYF. DNA for the CDR3: TGCGCCAGCAGCCAAGAGGAGGTGAAAAAGCGGGAGACCCAGTACTTC.

The chain couples TRBV4-2 to TRBJ1-5; 9 bases line up with TRBD1. The CDR3 is 20 residues long. With V trimmed by 0 bases and J by 0 bases, 12 bases remained unmatched. CDR1 and CDR2 (germline): LGHNA, YNFKEQ. Here the CDR3 DNA reads TGTGCCAGCAGCCAAGATGGACAGGGGATGAAGGGAGGTAGCAATCAGCCCCAGCATTTT. Translated: CASSQDGQGMKGGSNQPQHF.

This clone was found once. The CDR3 DNA reads as TGCGCCAGCAGCCAAGAAGCGGCAGGGGGTTGGGGAAACACCATATATTTT. This encodes CASSQEAAGGWGNTIYF. The chain uses TRBV4-1 and TRBJ1-3; TRBD1 aligns across 7 bases. The CDR3 contains 17 residues. CDR1 and CDR2 (germline): MGHRA, YSYEKL. V was clipped by 0 bases and J by 4 bases; unmatched bases: 9.

V and J are TRBV3-1 (or the pseudogene TRBV3-2) and TRBJ1-1; 11 bases line up with TRBD1. The V and J ends lost 0 bases and 8 bases, in that order; junction bases with no gene match: 20. The CDR3 length is 20 residues. Germline V lookup: CDR1 LGHDT, CDR2 YNNKEL (reference sequence). DNA for the CDR3: TGTGCCAGCAGCCAAGATAAGCGATGGTCTTGGACAGGGGGCGCGGTAGAAGCTTTCTTT. Protein sequence: CASSQDKRWSWTGGAVEAFF.

V gene TRBV7-2 combines with J gene TRBJ2-2, with D perhaps matching TRBD2 (6 bases). V shed 5 bases and J shed 4 bases, with 14 bases lying between them. Germline loops: CDR1 SGHTA, CDR2 FQGNSA. The CDR3 has 15 amino acids. The DNA of the CDR3 is TGTGCCAGCAGCCTGTTGCGGAGGGGCACCGGGGAGCTGTTTTTT. Translation gives CASSLLRRGTGELFF.

The rearrangement uses TRBV25-1 and TRBJ1-4, with a tentative D call TRBD1 (6 bases). Deletions cut 4 bases from V and 2 bases from J, with 14 bases between. The V gene's germline CDR1 is MGHDK and CDR2 SYGVNS. The CDR3 extends over 16 amino acids. Written as DNA, the CDR3 is TGTGCCAGCAGTGGACCCCACAGGGCTACTAATGAAAAACTGTTTTTT. It encodes CASSGPHRATNEKLFF.

The rearrangement uses TRBV2 and TRBJ1-1; maybe TRBD1 (6 bases). The CDR3 contains 14 residues. Germline V gene data show CDR1 as SNHLY and CDR2 as FYNNEI. With 2 bases removed from V and 4 bases from J, the gap between germline ends came to 11 bases. The CDR3 sequence is CASSESIRGTEAFF. DNA for the CDR3: TGTGCCAGCAGTGAAAGCATCAGGGGCACTGAAGCTTTCTTT.

This clone appeared a single time. The V and J genes are TRBV4-2 and TRBJ1-2; D is undetermined. CDR3 length equals 14 residues. Germline V gene data show CDR1 as LGHNA and CDR2 as YNFKEQ. The ends were cut back, 0 bases at V and 4 bases at J, with 9 bases in the middle. This CDR3 is CASSQDFGAYGYTF. The CDR3 DNA reads TGTGCCAGCAGCCAAGATTTCGGAGCCTATGGCTACACCTTC.

Only one count was recorded for this clone. This chain uses TRBV6-4 with TRBJ2-7, with D hard to call. Germline V gene sequence: CDR1 MRHNA, CDR2 SNTAGT. Deletions cut 4 bases from V and 6 bases from J, with 10 bases between. The CDR3 covers 12 residues. The CDR3 loop reads CASSAVLGEQYF. Here the CDR3 DNA reads TGTGCCAGCAGTGCCGTACTTGGCGAGCAGTACTTC.

The chain has TRBV5-1 and TRBJ1-3; maybe TRBD1 (6 bases). CDR3 length: 15 residues. V was shortened by 0 bases and J by 0 bases, with 7 bases between the two germline ends. Germline lookup yields CDR1 SGHRS and CDR2 YFSETQ. CDR3 amino acids: CASSLVRGSGNTIYF. DNA for the CDR3: TGCGCCAGCAGCTTGGTCAGGGGCTCTGGAAACACCATATATTTT.

This sequence joins TRBV6-5 and TRBJ1-5, with 9 bases aligning to TRBD1. CDR1 and CDR2 (germline): MNHEY, SVGAGI. The CDR3 is made up of 15 amino acids. V shed 6 bases and J 4 bases; nucleotides not matched to a gene: 7. The CDR3 sequence: CASSIDRGFNQPQHF. The CDR3 DNA reads TGTGCCAGCAGCATCGACAGGGGGTTTAATCAGCCCCAGCATTTT.

This chain uses TRBV27 with TRBJ2-3; tentative D call: TRBD1 (5 bases). Trimming left V 2 bases short and J 2 bases short, with 14 bases between. Germline CDR1 and CDR2: MNHEY and SMNVEV (reference sequence). The CDR3 loop spans 16 amino acids. The CDR3 region is CASSLSVGAPTDTQYF. DNA for the CDR3: TGTGCCAGCAGTTTAAGTGTAGGGGCCCCCACAGATACGCAGTATTTT.

J is TRBJ1-2 and V is TRBV29-1, with TRBD1 identical over 8 bases. CDR3 length: 15 amino acids. Germline loops: CDR1 SQVTM, CDR2 ANQGSEA. After removal of 4 bases from V and 6 bases from J, the junction contained 13 bases not matched to a gene. DNA of the CDR3: TGCAGCGTTGGGCGATCTGACAGGGGAGGCGATGGCTACACCTTC. Residues: CSVGRSDRGGDGYTF.